The present T cell receptor beta chain was sequenced within a study of PD-1 blockade in classical Hodgkin lymphoma. With 2 bases removed from V and 6 bases from J, the gap between germline ends came to 15 bases. Germline V gives CDR1 SGHRS, CDR2 YFSETQ. The CDR3 has 15 amino acids. Every patient had relapsed following autologous stem cell transplantation, and cohorts differed in brentuximab vedotin exposure. Libraries were prepared by immunoSEQ multiplex PCR; TCRdb keeps only in-frame clonotypes and omits some of them. This sample has 40,000 to 65,000 clones, with over 70% found just once. This TCR was sampled from a human donor with classical Hodgkin lymphoma. Specimen: peripheral blood mononuclear cells (PBMCs), collected at baseline. J is TRBJ2-1 and V is TRBV5-1; D may be TRBD2 (6 bases). The DNA of the CDR3 is TGCGCCAGCAGCTTCGACCCGGGACTCTTCAATGAGCAGTTCTTC. It specifies CASSFDPGLFNEQFF.